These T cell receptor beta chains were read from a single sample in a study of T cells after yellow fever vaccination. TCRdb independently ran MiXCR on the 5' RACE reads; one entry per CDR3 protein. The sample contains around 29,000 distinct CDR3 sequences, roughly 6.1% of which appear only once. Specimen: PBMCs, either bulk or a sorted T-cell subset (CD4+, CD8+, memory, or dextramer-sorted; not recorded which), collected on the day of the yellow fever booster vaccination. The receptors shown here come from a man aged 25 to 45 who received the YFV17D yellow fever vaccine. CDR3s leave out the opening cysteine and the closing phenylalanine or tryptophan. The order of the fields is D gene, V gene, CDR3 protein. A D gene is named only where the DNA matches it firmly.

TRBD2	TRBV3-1	ASCRPGLAGSSYNEQF
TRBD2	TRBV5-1	ASSSQTSSDTQY
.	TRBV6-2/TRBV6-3	ASSWGPPYEQY
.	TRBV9	ASSDGQRALSGANVLT
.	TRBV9	ASSVEGGARTDTQY
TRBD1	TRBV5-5	ASSRQGMNEKLF
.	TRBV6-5	ASRAANYEQY
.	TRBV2	ASSEEGHIDRSRELF
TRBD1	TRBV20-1	SAPPLTGGGGDTQY
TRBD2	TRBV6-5	ASRGLAGRSGELF
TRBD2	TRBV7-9	ASSETSERPGGYEQY
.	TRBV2	ASMGRGEYGYT
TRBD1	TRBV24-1	ATKGTGNTGELF
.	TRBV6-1	ASSEAWGTGELF
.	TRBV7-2	ASSFQVFGYT
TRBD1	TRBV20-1	SASLDRAHEQY
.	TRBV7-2	ASSLGRETQY
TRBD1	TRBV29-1	SVGDRGGQPQH
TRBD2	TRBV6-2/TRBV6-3	ASTGGFMENIQY
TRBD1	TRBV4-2	ASSNRPGQGALAGANVLT
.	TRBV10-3	AIGQRDFPEQF
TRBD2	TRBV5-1	ASSLAGASGIRETQY
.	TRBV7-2	ASSTRQRGELF
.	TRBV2	ASSKTGSVRPLH
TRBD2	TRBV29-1	SVSAGSSGANVLT
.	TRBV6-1	ASAEGGDNYNEQF
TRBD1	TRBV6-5	ASSTPTGGESPLH
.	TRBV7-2	ASSLGAGVGDTQY
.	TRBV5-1	ASSPGSGLASEAF
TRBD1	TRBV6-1	ASRNGQGNQPQH
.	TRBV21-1	ASSFGQGTSGPDTQY
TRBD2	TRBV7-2	ASSLAGLGYEQY
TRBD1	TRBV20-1	SARQGENQPQH
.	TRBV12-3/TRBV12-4	ASSSSAQPQH
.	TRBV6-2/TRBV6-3	ASSYPHDTQY
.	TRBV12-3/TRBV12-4	ASSLAPSDTQY
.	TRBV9	ASSAPKGGYT